What follows are 20 T cell receptor beta chains derived from one specimen sequenced in a study of regulatory T cells in long-lasting Graves disease. MiXCR was run by TCRdb on the reads, yielding one entry per CDR3 protein. The sample lists around 730 distinct CDR3 sequences; 58% were seen once. There was RNA extracted from PBMCs, and the TCR library was made from it. The sample consisted of peripheral blood mononuclear cells (PBMCs), taken with antithyroid drug treatment, in newly diagnosed or persistent Graves disease (not recorded which). These receptors came from a female donor with Graves disease.

The table lists this clonotype with a few counts. The chain carries TRBV12-3 or TRBV12-4 and TRBJ2-3; TRBD2 agrees at 11 bases. The CDR3 loop spans 16 amino acids. Trimming cost V 1 base and J 5 bases; bases outside gene matches: 5. DNA for the CDR3: TGTGCCAGCAGTTTAGAGGTAGCGGGAGGGGGAGATACGCAGTATTTT. This codes for CASSLEVAGGGDTQYF.

The V gene is TRBV6-5, the J gene TRBJ1-1; 7 bases are shared with TRBD1. Trimming at V came to 5 bases and at J to 4 bases, leaving 4 bases not matched to a gene. CDR3 length equals 13 residues. Per the germline V gene, CDR1 is MNHEY and CDR2 is SVGAGI. CDR3 protein: CASSHRGGTEAFF. Written as DNA, the CDR3 is TGTGCCAGCAGTCACAGGGGAGGCACTGAAGCTTTCTTT.

In this sample, this clonotype turned up once. This chain joins TRBV30 and TRBJ2-3, with TRBD1 matching over 11 bases. Germline loops: CDR1 GTSNPN, CDR2 SVGIG (reference sequence). Trimming at V came to 1 base and at J to 6 bases, leaving 6 bases not matched to a gene. The CDR3 has 15 residues. CDR3 bases: TGTGCCTGGAGTGCTTGGGACAGGGGGGTTGATACGCAGTATTTT. Translating it yields CAWSAWDRGVDTQYF.

This rearrangement joins TRBV11-1 to TRBJ2-2; tentative D call: TRBD2 (5 bases). Germline CDR1 is SGHAT and CDR2 is FQDESV (reference sequence). V lost 4 bases, J lost 2 bases, and 11 bases lay in between. This CDR3 is built from 15 residues. The CDR3 protein is CASSSERSNTGELFF. The DNA for the CDR3 is TGTGCCAGCAGCTCGGAGCGGAGTAACACCGGGGAGCTGTTTTTT.

The V gene is TRBV6-1, the J gene TRBJ1-4; D is unresolved. Trimming pared 7 bases from V and 6 bases from J, leaving 12 bases between. In germline, CDR1 is MNHNS, CDR2 SASEGT. This CDR3 comprises 13 residues. CDR3 protein: CASTISGDEKLFF. Here the CDR3 DNA reads TGTGCCAGCACCATTTCAGGAGATGAAAAACTGTTTTTT.

There are a few counts of this clonotype. The chain employs TRBV20-1 and TRBJ1-4, with D possibly matching TRBD1 (6 bases). Germline assignment: CDR1 DFQATT and CDR2 SNEGSKA (reference sequence). Deletions cut 4 bases from V and 7 bases from J, with 13 bases between. This CDR3 region has 13 residues. The CDR3 nucleotides are TGCAGTGCTACCAGCGGACAGCCTGAAAAACTGTTTTTT. Amino acids: CSATSGQPEKLFF.

The V gene is TRBV7-2, the J gene TRBJ2-7; no reliable D call. V was shortened by 1 base and J by 0 bases, with 7 bases between the two germline ends. This CDR3 has 14 amino acids. Germline V CDR1 and CDR2: SGHTA, FQGNSA. CDR3 amino acids: CASSLGWHSYEQYF. In DNA form, the CDR3 reads TGTGCCAGCAGCTTAGGGTGGCACTCCTACGAGCAGTACTTC.

This clonotype was seen once. The chain recombines TRBV2 with TRBJ2-2; no firm D call. The CDR3 extends over 14 amino acids. CDR1 is SNHLY and CDR2 is FYNNEI in the germline V gene. V was shortened by 2 bases and J by 4 bases, with 8 bases between the two germline ends. CDR3 DNA sequence: TGTGCCAGCAGTGAAAAGGTCCCCACCGGGGAGCTGTTTTTT. Residues: CASSEKVPTGELFF.

J is TRBJ1-5 and V is TRBV20-1; no firm D call. The CDR3 length is 14 residues. Germline values: CDR1 DFQATT, CDR2 SNEGSKA (reference sequence). V was trimmed by 3 bases and J by 3 bases, leaving 12 bases between them. The CDR3 DNA is TGCAGTGCTAGTCCCGGTACACCCAATCAGCCCCAGCATTTT. Its protein is CSASPGTPNQPQHF.

This clonotype appeared a few times. The chain has TRBV19 and TRBJ2-1; D gene unclear. V gave up 0 bases and J gave up 3 bases, with 3 bases separating them. Germline-derived CDR1 and CDR2 are LNHDA and SQIVND (reference sequence). CDR3 length: 13 amino acids. The CDR3 region is CASSIDLYNEQFF. The CDR3 nucleotides are TGTGCCAGTAGTATAGATCTCTACAATGAGCAGTTCTTC.

The CDR3 sequence: CASSYRTVSYEQYF. In DNA, the CDR3 is TGTGCCAGCAGTTACCGGACAGTCTCCTACGAGCAGTACTTC. The chain links TRBV6-2 or TRBV6-3 to TRBJ2-7, with D possibly matching TRBD1 (6 bases). The CDR3 has 14 residues. Germline V lookup: CDR1 MNHEY, CDR2 SVGEGT. V was trimmed by 2 bases and J by 0 bases, leaving 8 bases between them.

This clonotype was seen a handful of times. This chain uses TRBV27 with TRBJ2-2, with no clear D. The CDR3 consists of 15 residues. Germline V gene lookup returns CDR1 MNHEY and CDR2 SMNVEV (reference sequence). V shed 3 bases and J shed 5 bases, with 13 bases lying between them. This CDR3 is CASSFVGVFTGELFF. DNA for the CDR3: TGTGCCAGCAGTTTCGTCGGAGTTTTTACCGGGGAGCTGTTTTTT.

The V and J genes are TRBV13 and TRBJ2-7; D is possibly TRBD2 (5 bases). Trimming pared 3 bases from V and 2 bases from J, leaving 14 bases between. CDR1 PRHDT and CDR2 FYEKMQ come from the germline V gene (reference sequence). The CDR3 totals 15 residues. CDR3 residues: CASSFLASPTYEQYF. The CDR3 nucleotides read TGTGCCAGCAGCTTCCTGGCTAGCCCCACCTACGAGCAGTACTTC.

This clonotype appeared a few times. CDR3 sequence: CASSISSYNSPLHF. The CDR3 nucleotides are TGTGCCAGCTCGATCAGCTCCTATAATTCACCCCTCCACTTT. The chain uses TRBV6-6 and TRBJ1-6, with unresolved D. V was clipped by 8 bases and J by 0 bases, with 8 bases between them. Germline lookup yields CDR1 MNHNY and CDR2 SVGAGI (reference sequence). The length of the CDR3 is 14 residues.

The J gene is TRBJ2-1, the V gene TRBV5-1; perhaps TRBD2 as D (5 bases). V gave up 0 bases and J gave up 7 bases, with 17 bases separating them. Germline CDR1 is SGHRS and CDR2 is YFSETQ. This CDR3 comprises 16 residues. In DNA, the CDR3 is TGCGCCAGCAGCTTGGCGGCCACCAACGGGGAAAATGAGCAGTTCTTC. This encodes CASSLAATNGENEQFF.

For the CDR3, the DNA is TGTGCCAGCAGCTTACCCACGGACAGGAGACGGGGTGAGCAGTTCTTC. It is translated as CASSLPTDRRRGEQFF. This chain joins TRBV5-6 and TRBJ2-1; 7 nucleotides align to TRBD1. This CDR3 has 16 amino acids. Germline trimming cut 2 bases from V and 9 bases from J; bases unmatched to any gene: 14. The germline V gene has CDR1 SGHDT and CDR2 YYEEEE.

This clonotype was counted between two and nine times. The V gene is TRBV19, the J gene TRBJ2-1; a possible D gene is TRBD2 (6 bases). The CDR3 sequence is 16 residues long. The ends were cut back, 3 bases at V and 2 bases at J, with 14 bases in the middle. CDR1 LNHDA and CDR2 SQIVND come from the germline V gene (reference sequence). In DNA, the CDR3 is TGTGCCAGTAGTATTTCCGGGGGAGGTCCCTACAATGAGCAGTTCTTC. Encoded protein: CASSISGGGPYNEQFF.

J is TRBJ2-1 and V is TRBV7-9; D perhaps matches TRBD2 (6 bases). The CDR3 contains 12 residues. V was shortened by 11 bases and J by 10 bases, with 18 bases between the two germline ends. Germline V gene sequence: CDR1 SEHNR, CDR2 FQNEAQ (reference sequence). The CDR3 loop is CAWRRALGEQFF. CDR3 bases: TGTGCCTGGAGGAGGGCCCTAGGCGAGCAGTTCTTC.

The chain carries TRBV7-2 and TRBJ2-7; no firm D call. Germline lookup yields CDR1 SGHTA and CDR2 FQGNSA. This CDR3 comprises 14 residues. Trimming removed 0 bases from V and 2 bases from J, with 8 bases in between. This chain's CDR3 is CASSLANYAYEQYF. The CDR3 DNA reads as TGTGCCAGCAGCTTAGCGAACTATGCCTACGAGCAGTACTTC.

This chain's CDR3 is CASSPLGRSTYNEQFF. CDR3 nucleotides: TGTGCCAGCAGCCCCCTGGGGCGGAGCACCTACAATGAGCAGTTCTTC. The chain carries TRBV3-1 and TRBJ2-1; perhaps TRBD1 as D (5 bases). This CDR3 region has 16 residues. The V gene lost 4 bases and the J gene lost 2 bases, with 15 bases spanning the gap. Per the germline V gene, CDR1 is LGHDT and CDR2 is YNNKEL (reference sequence).